The 31 T cell receptor beta chains given below trace back to one sample, sequenced in a study of OX40 agonist ivuxolimab in advanced cancers. Library method: the immunoSEQ multiplex PCR assay. The source is immuneACCESS, and TCRdb retained only in-frame sequences with V and J called. Part of the clones is not carried over; for the studies checked, unresolved V genes explain less than half of this, and the remainder is unexplained. The sample has about 110,000 clones on record, approximately 89% of them singletons. Less than 0.35% of the sample goes to the ten largest clones. This sample comprised CD4+ or CD8+ T cells sorted from blood, obtained in a trial of the OX40 agonist ivuxolimab. The source is an adult with an advanced solid tumor such as melanoma, head and neck, liver or kidney cancer.

CDR3 DNA: TGCGCCAGCAGACGGGACAGGGAGGATCAGCCCCAGCATTTT. Translation gives CASRRDREDQPQHF. This chain joins TRBV5-1 and TRBJ1-5, with 9 bases aligning to TRBD1. Trimming removed 5 bases from V and 5 bases from J; junction bases left unmatched: 5. Germline values: CDR1 SGHRS, CDR2 YFSETQ. The CDR3 is made up of 14 amino acids.

This chain joins TRBV5-1 and TRBJ1-5; D call uncertain. Germline V gene lookup returns CDR1 SGHRS and CDR2 YFSETQ. The germline V and J ends were trimmed by 0 bases and 4 bases, with 5 bases remaining between them. This CDR3 spans 13 amino acids. In nucleotides, the CDR3 is TGCGCCAGCAGCTTGGGAAGAAATCAGCCCCAGCATTTT. It translates to CASSLGRNQPQHF.

The chain uses TRBV7-2 and TRBJ2-5; D is unclear. The CDR3 is 12 amino acids. V dropped 5 bases and J dropped 5 bases, with 9 bases sitting between them. The V gene's germline CDR1 is SGHTA and CDR2 FQGNSA. The CDR3 region has the DNA TGTGCCAGCAGCCCCCAAGGGGAGACCCAGTACTTC. As protein: CASSPQGETQYF.

The chain carries TRBV4-1 and TRBJ1-2, with 9 positions matching TRBD1. The CDR3 loop spans 18 amino acids. Trimming at V came to 3 bases and at J to 0 bases, leaving 11 bases not matched to a gene. CDR1 is MGHRA, CDR2 YSYEKL, per germline. The CDR3 sequence: CASSHVTGTGRSNYGYTF. The CDR3 coding sequence is TGCGCCAGCAGCCATGTCACCGGGACAGGGCGTTCTAACTATGGCTACACCTTC.

The rearrangement links TRBV4-1 to TRBJ1-2; D is undetermined. This CDR3 is built from 14 residues. Germline-derived CDR1 and CDR2 are MGHRA and YSYEKL. V lost 4 bases to trimming and J lost 4 bases, with 13 bases between them. The CDR3 DNA sequence: TGCGCCAGCAGCCCGAGTTCTTCAGTCTATGGCTACACCTTC. It specifies CASSPSSSVYGYTF.

The rearrangement joins TRBV28 to TRBJ1-2; maybe TRBD1 (6 bases). V was trimmed by 4 bases and J by 8 bases, leaving 17 bases between them. The CDR3 runs 14 residues. Germline V gene sequence: CDR1 MDHEN, CDR2 SYDVKM. The CDR3 DNA reads TGTGCCAGCAGTTCAGGGGCCCCAGCAGAGGGCTACACCTTC. It is translated as CASSSGAPAEGYTF.

The table lists this clone with a few counts. The CDR3 DNA follows: TGTGCCAGCAGCCAAGATCTCTTGTGGGGGTCCCCTGAAGCTTTCTTT. Translated, it gives CASSQDLLWGSPEAFF. The V and J genes are TRBV14 and TRBJ1-1; maybe TRBD1 (5 bases). Germline V gene data show CDR1 as SGHDN and CDR2 as FVKESK. There are 16 residues in the CDR3. V dropped 0 bases and J dropped 6 bases, with 17 bases sitting between them.

V is TRBV7-2 and J is TRBJ1-6; unclear D gene. Germline lookup yields CDR1 SGHTA and CDR2 FQGNSA. The V gene lost 1 base and the J gene lost 14 bases, with 9 bases spanning the gap. The CDR3 is made up of 12 amino acids. The CDR3 bases are TGTGCCAGCAGCTTAGATTCGGGGACCCTCCACTTT. Translating gives CASSLDSGTLHF.

The V gene is TRBV15, the J gene TRBJ1-1, with 8 positions matching TRBD1. Looked up from germline, CDR1 is LNHNV and CDR2 is YYDKDF (reference sequence). The CDR3 has 14 amino acids. Trimming removed 2 bases from V and 8 bases from J; junction bases left unmatched: 7. The CDR3 region is CATSRTGGSQEAFF. CDR3 DNA sequence: TGTGCCACCAGCAGAACAGGGGGAAGTCAAGAAGCTTTCTTT.

This chain uses TRBV12-5 with TRBJ1-1; weak D call: TRBD1 (5 bases). The germline V and J ends were trimmed by 1 base and 1 base, with 7 bases remaining between them. This CDR3 region has 14 residues. Germline lookup yields CDR1 LGHNT and CDR2 FRNRAP. CDR3 in DNA: TGTGCTAGTGGTTTGGGCACAGGGAACACTGAAGCTTTCTTT. It yields the protein CASGLGTGNTEAFF.

The chain carries TRBV15 and TRBJ2-1, with D perhaps TRBD1 or TRBD2 (5 bases each). This CDR3 is 15 amino acids long. Germline V CDR1 and CDR2: LNHNV, YYDKDF (reference sequence). V gave up 0 bases and J gave up 8 bases, with 14 bases separating them. CDR3 amino acids: CATSRDARGDDEQFF. In nucleotides, the CDR3 is TGTGCCACCAGCAGAGACGCGAGAGGGGACGATGAGCAGTTCTTC.

The CDR3 is CASSPDSSIGYTF. The CDR3, as DNA: TGTGCCAGCTCACCTGACAGCTCGATAGGCTACACCTTC. V gene TRBV18 combines with J gene TRBJ1-2; TRBD1 might be the D (5 bases). CDR3 length: 13 amino acids. The germline V and J ends were trimmed by 3 bases and 8 bases, with 13 bases remaining between them. Germline-derived CDR1 and CDR2 are KGHSH and LQKENI.

CDR3 sequence: CASSLSSGRNEQFF. CDR3 DNA: TGTGCCAGCAGCTTAAGTAGCGGGAGGAATGAGCAGTTCTTC. The V and J genes are TRBV7-3 and TRBJ2-1, with 10 nucleotides matching TRBD2. The CDR3 contains 14 residues. Trimming removed 1 base from V and 7 bases from J; junction bases left unmatched: 1. CDR1 SGHTA and CDR2 FQGTGA come from the germline V gene.

The chain joins TRBV10-3 to TRBJ1-1; 10 bases are shared with TRBD1. The CDR3 is made up of 13 amino acids. After removal of 8 bases from V and 6 bases from J, the junction contained 6 bases not matched to a gene. Germline loops: CDR1 ENHRY, CDR2 SYGVKD. The CDR3 DNA sequence: TGTGCCATCGGGACAGGGGATGGTCCTGAAGCTTTCTTT. Translation gives CAIGTGDGPEAFF.

This clone was seen a single time. V is TRBV19 and J is TRBJ1-5, with D uncertain. Germline CDR1 is LNHDA and CDR2 is SQIVND (reference sequence). The CDR3 extends over 13 amino acids. Trimming left V 6 bases short and J 5 bases short, with 11 bases between. The CDR3 DNA reads as TGTGCCAGTAGGGCCGCAGATTATCAGCCCCAGCATTTT. As protein: CASRAADYQPQHF. Looking up the rest from reference TRBV19 and TRBJ1-5 gives the full variable domain: DGGITQSPKYLFRKEGQNVTLSCEQNLNHDAMYWYRQDPGQGLRLIYYSQIVNDFQKGDIAEGYSVSREKKESFPLTVTSAQKNPTAFYLCASRAADYQPQHFGDGTRLSIL.

As DNA, the CDR3 is TGCGCCAGCAGCCACGATGGGGGCTCCTATAATTCACCCCTCCACTTT. As protein: CASSHDGGSYNSPLHF. V gene TRBV5-1 combines with J gene TRBJ1-6; possibly TRBD1 for D (5 bases). Germline-derived CDR1 and CDR2 are SGHRS and YFSETQ. This CDR3 has 16 residues. V lost 4 bases, J lost 0 bases, and 11 bases lay in between. Full variable domain (outside the CDR3, taken from reference TRBV5-1 and TRBJ1-6): KAGVTQTPRYLIKTRGQQVTLSCSPISGHRSVSWYQQTPGQGLQFLFEYFSETQRNKGNFPGRFSGRQFSNSRSEMNVSTLELGDSALYLCASSHDGGSYNSPLHFGNGTRLTVT.

The gene calls are TRBV10-2 and TRBJ1-5; D not resolved. In germline, CDR1 is WSHSY, CDR2 SAAADI. The CDR3 runs to 14 residues. V lost 0 bases and J lost 4, with 7 bases in between. In nucleotides, the CDR3 is TGCGCCAGCAGTGAGTCGAGGGAAAATCAGCCCCAGCATTTT. Protein: CASSESRENQPQHF.

The chain recombines TRBV7-2 with TRBJ1-3; no firm D call. The V gene lost 4 bases and the J gene lost 3 bases, with 10 bases spanning the gap. The CDR3 has 14 amino acids. Germline-derived CDR1 and CDR2 are SGHTA and FQGNSA. The CDR3 loop is CASSYISGGNTIYF. The CDR3 DNA sequence: TGTGCCAGCAGCTACATCTCAGGTGGAAACACCATATATTTT.

The chain links TRBV7-3 to TRBJ2-4; no reliable D call. The CDR3 extends over 16 amino acids. Germline V lookup: CDR1 SGHTA, CDR2 FQGTGA. V lost 5 bases to trimming and J lost 1 base, with 15 bases between them. The CDR3 DNA is TGTGCCAGCAGCCCACAACCGACCCGGGCCAAAAACATTCAGTACTTC. Translated, it gives CASSPQPTRAKNIQYF.

The chain couples TRBV4-3 to TRBJ2-3; 7 nucleotides line up with TRBD1. There are 14 residues in the CDR3. Germline CDR1 LGHNA, CDR2 YSLEER. V lost 4 bases, J lost 4 bases, and 5 bases stayed unmatched. CDR3 amino acids: CASSLRQGADTQYF. The DNA for the CDR3 is TGCGCCAGCAGCCTGCGACAGGGCGCAGATACGCAGTATTTT.

The V call is TRBV18, the J call TRBJ2-2; D call uncertain. Trimming left V 6 bases short and J 4 bases short, with 6 bases between. The CDR3 contains 12 residues. Germline V lookup: CDR1 KGHSH, CDR2 LQKENI. The CDR3 sequence: CASSPRTGELFF. The DNA of the CDR3 is TGTGCCAGCTCCCCTCGCACCGGGGAGCTGTTTTTT.

This clone was observed once. The genes are TRBV10-3 and TRBJ2-7, with TRBD2 identical over 7 bases. CDR1 ENHRY and CDR2 SYGVKD come from the germline V gene. The junction had 13 bases not matched to a gene; V was cut back by 5 bases and J by 6 bases. This CDR3 has 15 amino acids. The CDR3 sequence is CAISKAGRTVSEQYF. In nucleotides, the CDR3 is TGTGCCATCAGTAAAGCGGGAAGAACTGTGAGCGAGCAGTACTTC.

V is TRBV5-5 and J is TRBJ2-5; no firm D call. Trimming shortened V by 1 base and J by 1 base, and 8 bases separated the two germline ends. This CDR3 comprises 14 residues. Germline CDR1 and CDR2: SGHKS and YYEKEE (reference sequence). CDR3 residues: CASSLMASQETQYF. CDR3 nucleotide sequence: TGTGCCAGCAGCTTGATGGCCAGCCAAGAGACCCAGTACTTC.

The chain couples TRBV19 to TRBJ2-7; 8 nucleotides match TRBD1. There are 15 residues in the CDR3. Germline CDR1 reads LNHDA; CDR2 reads SQIVND (reference sequence). J gave up 3 bases and V 6 bases, and 10 bases lay outside the gene matches. The DNA of the CDR3 is TGTGCCAGTAGCGCGGCGGGGACAGGTGTCTACGAGCAGTACTTC. Its protein is CASSAAGTGVYEQYF.

The rearrangement uses TRBV5-4 and TRBJ2-7, with D perhaps being TRBD1 or TRBD2 (5 bases each). V was trimmed by 0 bases and J by 7 bases, leaving 17 bases between them. Germline assignment: CDR1 SGHNT and CDR2 YYREEE (reference sequence). This CDR3 is built from 15 residues. The CDR3 DNA sequence: TGTGCCAGCAGCTTGGTGGGACGCCGCCTGAAAGAGCAGTACTTC. Translated, it gives CASSLVGRRLKEQYF.

The genes are TRBV2 and TRBJ2-3; D gene uncertain. V lost 6 bases and J lost 0, with 7 bases in between. Germline V CDR1 and CDR2: SNHLY, FYNNEI. This CDR3 region has 13 residues. The CDR3 DNA sequence: TGTGCCAGCAGCCCGACTAGCACAGATACGCAGTATTTT. It yields the protein CASSPTSTDTQYF.

This clone appeared once. J is TRBJ2-2 and V is TRBV11-3, with a tentative D call TRBD1 (6 bases). Per germline, CDR1 SGHNT and CDR2 YENEEA. CDR3 length: 14 amino acids. The V and J ends lost 5 bases and 2 bases respectively, with 9 bases between them. The CDR3 protein is CASSRQVNTGELFF. CDR3 nucleotides: TGTGCCAGCAGCCGACAGGTTAACACCGGGGAGCTGTTTTTT.

The chain carries TRBV28 and TRBJ1-5, with TRBD1 identical over 9 bases. CDR3 length: 17 amino acids. In germline, CDR1 is MDHEN, CDR2 SYDVKM. V trimming: 6 bases; J trimming: 2 bases; junction bases outside the gene matches: 11. CDR3 DNA: TGTGCCAGCAGAGGGACAGGGTGGGGATCTGGCAATCAGCCCCAGCATTTT. Translation gives CASRGTGWGSGNQPQHF.

The chain is built from TRBV19 and TRBJ1-5, with TRBD1 matching over 7 bases. CDR1 and CDR2 from the germline V gene are LNHDA and SQIVND (reference sequence). This CDR3 region has 17 residues. J lost 0 bases, V lost 0 bases, and 5 bases had no gene match. CDR3 DNA sequence: TGTGCCAGTAGTATAGAATACAGGGGACGTAGCAATCAGCCCCAGCATTTT. This translates into CASSIEYRGRSNQPQHF.

J is TRBJ2-6 and V is TRBV5-1, with 9 bases that match TRBD1. This CDR3 spans 18 amino acids. Per the germline V gene, CDR1 is SGHRS and CDR2 is YFSETQ. The V and J ends lost 4 bases and 0 bases, in that order; junction bases with no gene match: 8. The CDR3 loop is CASSPYGTGSSGANVLTF. CDR3 nucleotides: TGCGCCAGCAGCCCCTACGGGACAGGGAGCTCTGGGGCCAACGTCCTGACTTTC.

The genes are TRBV7-6 and TRBJ1-5; D perhaps matches TRBD1 (6 bases). Germline V lookup: CDR1 SGHVS, CDR2 FNYEAQ. This CDR3 region has 16 residues. The ends were cut back, 5 bases at V and 1 base at J, with 15 bases in the middle. CDR3: CASSPGAGASNQPQHF. For the CDR3, the DNA is TGTGCCAGCAGCCCGGGGGCAGGGGCGAGCAATCAGCCCCAGCATTTT. Drawing the rest from reference TRBV7-6 and TRBJ1-5, the complete variable domain is GAGVSQSPRYKVTKRGQDVALRCDPISGHVSLYWYRQALGQGPEFLTYFNYEAQQDKSGLPNDRFSAERPEGSISTLTIQRTEQRDSAMYRCASSPGAGASNQPQHFGDGTRLSIL.